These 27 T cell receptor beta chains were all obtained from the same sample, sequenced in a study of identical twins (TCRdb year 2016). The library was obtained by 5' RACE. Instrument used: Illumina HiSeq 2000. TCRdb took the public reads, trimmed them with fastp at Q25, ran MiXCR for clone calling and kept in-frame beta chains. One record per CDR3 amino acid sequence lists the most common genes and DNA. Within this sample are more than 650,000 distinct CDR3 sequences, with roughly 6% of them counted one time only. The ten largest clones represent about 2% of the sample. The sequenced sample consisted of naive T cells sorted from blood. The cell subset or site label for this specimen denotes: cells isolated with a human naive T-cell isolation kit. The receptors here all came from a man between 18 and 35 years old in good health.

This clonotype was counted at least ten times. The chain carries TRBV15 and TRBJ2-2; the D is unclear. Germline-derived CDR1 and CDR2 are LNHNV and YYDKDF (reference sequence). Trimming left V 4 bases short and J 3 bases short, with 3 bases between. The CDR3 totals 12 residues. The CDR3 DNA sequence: TGTGCCACCAGCACTGACACCGGGGAGCTGTTTTTT. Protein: CATSTDTGELFF.

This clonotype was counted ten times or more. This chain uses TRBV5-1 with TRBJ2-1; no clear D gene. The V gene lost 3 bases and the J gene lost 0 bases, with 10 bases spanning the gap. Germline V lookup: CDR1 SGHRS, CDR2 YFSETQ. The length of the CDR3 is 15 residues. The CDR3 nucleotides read TGCGCCAGCAGCTCCGGACGGAGCTCCTACAATGAGCAGTTCTTC. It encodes CASSSGRSSYNEQFF.

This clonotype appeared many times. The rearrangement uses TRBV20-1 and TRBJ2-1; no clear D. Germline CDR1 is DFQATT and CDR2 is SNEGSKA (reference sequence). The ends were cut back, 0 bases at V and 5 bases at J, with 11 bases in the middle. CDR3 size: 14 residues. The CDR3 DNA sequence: TGCAGTGCTAGAGATCTTAGGGCCAACAATGAGCAGTTCTTC. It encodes CSARDLRANNEQFF.

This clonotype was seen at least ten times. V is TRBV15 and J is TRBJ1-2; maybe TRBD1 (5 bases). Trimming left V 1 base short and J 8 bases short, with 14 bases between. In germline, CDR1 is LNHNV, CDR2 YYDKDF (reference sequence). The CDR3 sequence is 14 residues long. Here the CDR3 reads CATSRAGSWGGYTF. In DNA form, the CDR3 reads TGTGCCACCAGCAGAGCCGGGTCGTGGGGCGGCTACACCTTC.

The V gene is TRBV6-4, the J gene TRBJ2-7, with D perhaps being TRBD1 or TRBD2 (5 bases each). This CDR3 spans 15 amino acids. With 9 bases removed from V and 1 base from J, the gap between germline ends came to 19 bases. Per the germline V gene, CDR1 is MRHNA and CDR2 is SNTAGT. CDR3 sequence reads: CARSITGRTSYEQYV. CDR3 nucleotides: TGTGCCAGATCCATTACAGGACGGACTTCCTACGAGCAGTACGTC.

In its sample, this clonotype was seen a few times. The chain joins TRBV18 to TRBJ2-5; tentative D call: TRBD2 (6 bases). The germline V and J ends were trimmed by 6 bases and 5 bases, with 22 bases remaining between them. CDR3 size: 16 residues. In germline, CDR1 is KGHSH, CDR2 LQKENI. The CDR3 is CASSDVTGEATETQYF. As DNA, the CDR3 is TGTGCCAGCTCCGACGTGACGGGGGAGGCCACGGAGACCCAGTACTTC. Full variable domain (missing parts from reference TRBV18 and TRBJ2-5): NAGVMQNPRHLVRRRGQEARLRCSPMKGHSHVYWYRQLPEEGLKFMVYLQKENIIDESGMPKERFSAEFPKEGPSILRIQQVVRGDSAAYFCASSDVTGEATETQYFGPGTRLLVL.

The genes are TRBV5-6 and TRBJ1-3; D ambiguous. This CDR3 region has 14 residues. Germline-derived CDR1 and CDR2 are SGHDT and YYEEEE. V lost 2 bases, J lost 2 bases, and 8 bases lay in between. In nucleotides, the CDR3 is TGTGCCAGCAGCTTTAACCAAGCTGGAAACACCATATATTTT. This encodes CASSFNQAGNTIYF.

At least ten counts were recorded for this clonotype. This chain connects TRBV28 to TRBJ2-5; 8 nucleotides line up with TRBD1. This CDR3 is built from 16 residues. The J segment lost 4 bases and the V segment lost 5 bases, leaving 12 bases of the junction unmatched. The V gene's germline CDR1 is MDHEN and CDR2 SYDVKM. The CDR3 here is CASSPAGQGRVETQYF. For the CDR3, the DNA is TGTGCCAGCAGTCCGGCCGGACAGGGAAGGGTAGAGACCCAGTACTTC.

This CDR3 reads CAWSRGWEQFF. CDR3 DNA: TGTGCCTGGAGTCGGGGTTGGGAGCAGTTCTTC. The chain combines TRBV30 with TRBJ2-1; tentatively, D is TRBD2 (5 bases). The germline V gene encodes CDR1 GTSNPN and CDR2 SVGIG (reference sequence). The CDR3 is 11 residues long. V lost 2 bases to trimming and J lost 10 bases, with 9 bases between them.

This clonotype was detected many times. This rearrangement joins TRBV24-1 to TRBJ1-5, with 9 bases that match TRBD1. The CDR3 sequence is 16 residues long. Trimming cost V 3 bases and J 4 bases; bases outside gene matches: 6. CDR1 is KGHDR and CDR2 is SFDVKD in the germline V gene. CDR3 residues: CATSDPGQGTNQPQHF. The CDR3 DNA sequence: TGTGCCACCAGTGATCCGGGACAGGGAACGAATCAGCCCCAGCATTTT.

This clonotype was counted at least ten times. DNA of the CDR3: TGTGCCAGCAGCTTAGACCATCAAGAGACCCAGTACTTC. This sequence encodes CASSLDHQETQYF. The chain is built from TRBV7-9 and TRBJ2-5; the D is unclear. Per the germline V gene, CDR1 is SEHNR and CDR2 is FQNEAQ (reference sequence). V was shortened by 1 base and J by 2 bases, with 5 bases between the two germline ends. The CDR3 is 13 amino acids.

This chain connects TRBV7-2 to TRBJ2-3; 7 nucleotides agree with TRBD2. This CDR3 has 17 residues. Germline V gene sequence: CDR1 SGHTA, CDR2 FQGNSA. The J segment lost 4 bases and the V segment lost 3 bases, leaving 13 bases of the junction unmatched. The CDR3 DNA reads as TGTGCCAGCAGCTTCTCAGGGCGGGGGAAAGGATCAGATACGCAGTATTTT. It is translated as CASSFSGRGKGSDTQYF.

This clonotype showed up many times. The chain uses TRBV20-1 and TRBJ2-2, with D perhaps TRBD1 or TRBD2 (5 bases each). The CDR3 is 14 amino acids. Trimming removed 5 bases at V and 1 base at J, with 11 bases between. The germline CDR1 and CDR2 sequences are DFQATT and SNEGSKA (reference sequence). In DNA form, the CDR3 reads TGCAGTGCTCCCCGGGACGGGAACACCGGGGAGCTGTTTTTT. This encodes CSAPRDGNTGELFF.

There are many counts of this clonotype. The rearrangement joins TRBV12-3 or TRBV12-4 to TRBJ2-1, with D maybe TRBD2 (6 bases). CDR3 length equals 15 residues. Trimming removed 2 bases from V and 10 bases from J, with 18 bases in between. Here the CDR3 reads CASSLSSGGRGEQFF. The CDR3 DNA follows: TGTGCCAGCAGTTTATCCAGCGGCGGGCGGGGAGAGCAGTTCTTC.

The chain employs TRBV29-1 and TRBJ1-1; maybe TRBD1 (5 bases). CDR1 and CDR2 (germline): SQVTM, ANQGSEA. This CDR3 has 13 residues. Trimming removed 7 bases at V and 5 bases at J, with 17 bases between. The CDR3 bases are TGCAGCGCCTTCAGAGAGGGGACGACTGAAGCTTTCTTT. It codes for CSAFREGTTEAFF.

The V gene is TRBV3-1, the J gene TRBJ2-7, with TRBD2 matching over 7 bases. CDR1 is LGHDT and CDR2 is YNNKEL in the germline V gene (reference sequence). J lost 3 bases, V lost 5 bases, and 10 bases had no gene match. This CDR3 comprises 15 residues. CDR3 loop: CASSYSGLSHYEQYV. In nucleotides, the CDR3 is TGTGCCAGCAGCTATTCGGGACTATCTCACTACGAGCAGTACGTC.

CDR3 loop: CASSLAYPFAGGPTTDTQYF. The CDR3 bases are TGCGCCAGCAGCTTGGCGTACCCTTTTGCGGGAGGGCCGACTACAGATACGCAGTATTTT. The chain employs TRBV5-1 and TRBJ2-3; TRBD2 matches at 9 bases. The trim removed 0 bases at V and 3 bases at J, leaving 17 bases unmatched. Germline CDR1 is SGHRS and CDR2 is YFSETQ. The CDR3 is 20 residues long.

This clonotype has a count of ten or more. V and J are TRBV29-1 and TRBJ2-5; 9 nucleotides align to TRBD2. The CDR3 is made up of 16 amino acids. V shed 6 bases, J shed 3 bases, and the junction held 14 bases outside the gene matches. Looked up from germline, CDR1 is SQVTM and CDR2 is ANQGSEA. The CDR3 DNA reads TGCAGCGTGGGACCCGTAGCGGGAGCCAATAAAGAGACCCAGTACTTC. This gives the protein CSVGPVAGANKETQYF.

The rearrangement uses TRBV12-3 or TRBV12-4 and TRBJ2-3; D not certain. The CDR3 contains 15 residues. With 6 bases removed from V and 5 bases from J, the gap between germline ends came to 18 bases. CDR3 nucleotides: TGTGCCAGCAGCCCCCGAACAGCAACGGGAGATACGCAGTATTTT. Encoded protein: CASSPRTATGDTQYF.

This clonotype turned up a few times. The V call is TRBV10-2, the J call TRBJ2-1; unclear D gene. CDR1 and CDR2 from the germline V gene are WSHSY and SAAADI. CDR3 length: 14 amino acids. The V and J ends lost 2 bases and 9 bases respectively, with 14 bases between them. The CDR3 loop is CASSEGEATGEQFF. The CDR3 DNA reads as TGCGCCAGCAGTGAGGGTGAGGCCACGGGTGAGCAGTTCTTC.

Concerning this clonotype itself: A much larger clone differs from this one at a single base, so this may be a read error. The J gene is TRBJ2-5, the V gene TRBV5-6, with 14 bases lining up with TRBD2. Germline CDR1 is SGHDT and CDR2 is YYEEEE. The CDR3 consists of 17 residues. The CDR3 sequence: CASSKKGLAGVAETQDF. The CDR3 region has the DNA TGTGCCAGCAGTAAAAAGGGACTAGCGGGAGTAGCAGAGACCCAGGACTTC.

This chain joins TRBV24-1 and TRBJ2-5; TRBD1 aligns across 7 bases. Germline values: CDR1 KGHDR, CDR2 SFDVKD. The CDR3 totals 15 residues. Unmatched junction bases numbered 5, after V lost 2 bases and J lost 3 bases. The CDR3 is CATSDSGTEKETQYF. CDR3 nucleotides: TGTGCCACCAGTGATTCCGGGACAGAAAAAGAGACCCAGTACTTC.

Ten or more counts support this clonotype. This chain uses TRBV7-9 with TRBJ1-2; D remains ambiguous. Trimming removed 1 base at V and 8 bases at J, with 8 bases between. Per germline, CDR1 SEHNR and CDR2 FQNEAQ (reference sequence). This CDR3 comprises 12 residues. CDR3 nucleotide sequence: TGTGCCAGCAGCTTAGGTCAGGAAGGCTACACCTTC. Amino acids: CASSLGQEGYTF.

The CDR3 sequence: CASSPDGTGRTEAFF. CDR3 bases: TGTGCCAGCAGCCCGGACGGGACAGGCAGGACTGAAGCTTTCTTT. V and J are TRBV3-1 and TRBJ1-1, with 8 bases fitting TRBD1. The ends lost 4 bases at V and 5 bases at J; junction bases unmatched: 9. The CDR3 is 15 amino acids. Germline values: CDR1 LGHDT, CDR2 YNNKEL (reference sequence).

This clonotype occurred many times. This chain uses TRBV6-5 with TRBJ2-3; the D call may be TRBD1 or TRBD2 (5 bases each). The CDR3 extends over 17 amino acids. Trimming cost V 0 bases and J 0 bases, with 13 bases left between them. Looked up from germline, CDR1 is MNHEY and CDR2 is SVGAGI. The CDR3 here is CASSYSNERTSTDTQYF. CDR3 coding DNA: TGTGCCAGCAGTTACTCGAACGAGCGGACAAGCACAGATACGCAGTATTTT.

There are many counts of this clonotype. CDR3 sequence: CASSKLRRVGANEQFF. Written as DNA, the CDR3 is TGTGCCAGCAGCAAACTAAGGAGGGTAGGGGCCAATGAGCAGTTCTTC. This chain joins TRBV21-1 and TRBJ2-1; the table's D gene call, TRBD2, was not cross checked with the DNA. TRBV21-1 is deemed a pseudogene. The CDR3 length is 16 residues.

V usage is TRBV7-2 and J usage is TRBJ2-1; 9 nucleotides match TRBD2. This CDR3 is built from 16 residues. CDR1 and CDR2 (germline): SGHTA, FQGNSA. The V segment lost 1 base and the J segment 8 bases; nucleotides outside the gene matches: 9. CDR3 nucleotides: TGTGCCAGCAGCTTAGGTTTTAGCGGGAGTCCCTATGAGCAGTTCTTC. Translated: CASSLGFSGSPYEQFF.